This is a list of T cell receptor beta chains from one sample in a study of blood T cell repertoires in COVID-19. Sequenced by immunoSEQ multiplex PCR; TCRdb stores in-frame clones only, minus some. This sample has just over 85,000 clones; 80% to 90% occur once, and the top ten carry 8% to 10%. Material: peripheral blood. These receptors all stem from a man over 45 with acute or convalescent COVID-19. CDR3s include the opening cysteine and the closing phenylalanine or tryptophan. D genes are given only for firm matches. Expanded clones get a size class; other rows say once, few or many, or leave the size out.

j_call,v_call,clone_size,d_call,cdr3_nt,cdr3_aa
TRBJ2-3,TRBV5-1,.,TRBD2,TGCGCCAGCAGCTCGGGACTAGCGGGGGGAGCCACAGATACGCAGTATTTT,CASSSGLAGGATDTQYF
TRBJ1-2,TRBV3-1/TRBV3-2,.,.,TGTGCCAGCAGCCAAGATCGGGGGGGCGCTGGTCGTGGCTACACCTTC,CASSQDRGGAGRGYTF
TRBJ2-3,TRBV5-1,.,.,TGCGCCAGCAGCTTGGTAGCCAGTCTCACCTACACAGATACGCAGTATTTT,CASSLVASLTYTDTQYF
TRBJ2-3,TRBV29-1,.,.,TGCAGCGTCTCGCCTACTATCCCTAGCACAGATACGCAGTATTTT,CSVSPTIPSTDTQYF
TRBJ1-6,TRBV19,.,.,TGTGCCAGTAGTTGGTCAGGGGATAATTCACCCCTCCACTTT,CASSWSGDNSPLHF
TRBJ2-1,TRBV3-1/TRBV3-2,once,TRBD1,TGTGCCTGCTCCAGACAGGGGCCCAATGAGCAGTTCTTC,CACSRQGPNEQFF
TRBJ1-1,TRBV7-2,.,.,TGTGCCAGCAGCCCGGGACACGGGAACACTGAAGCTTTCTTT,CASSPGHGNTEAFF
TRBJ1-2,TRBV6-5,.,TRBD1,TGTGCCAGCAGGCCCGGGACAGGGGGCTATGGCTACACCTTC,CASRPGTGGYGYTF
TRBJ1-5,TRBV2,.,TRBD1,TGTGCCAGCAGTGACGGGGACAGACGTAGCAATCAGCCCCAGCATTTT,CASSDGDRRSNQPQHF
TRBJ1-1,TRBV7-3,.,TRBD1,TGTGCCAGCAGCAGCAGACAGGGTGCAGCGGAAGCTTTCTTT,CASSSRQGAAEAFF
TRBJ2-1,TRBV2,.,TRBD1,TGTGCCAGCACCGAAAACAGGGGGCGAGGCAATGAGCAGTTCTTC,CASTENRGRGNEQFF
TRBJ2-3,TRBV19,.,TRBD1,TGTGCCAGTAGTATAGGGCAGGGGGGCACAGATACGCAGTATTTT,CASSIGQGGTDTQYF
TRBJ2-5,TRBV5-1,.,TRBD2,TGCGCCAGCAGCTTGGCCGGCACTAGCGAAGAGACCCAGTACTTC,CASSLAGTSEETQYF
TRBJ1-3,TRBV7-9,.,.,TGTGCCAGCGTCCGGAGCTCTGGAAACACCATATATTTT,CASVRSSGNTIYF
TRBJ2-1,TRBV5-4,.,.,TGTGCCAGCACCTTAAGGGGGGGCGCGGGAAATGAGCAGTTCTTC,CASTLRGGAGNEQFF
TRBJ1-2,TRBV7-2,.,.,TGTGCCAGCAGCTTAGAGGAGGGGACTAGAGGCTACACCTTC,CASSLEEGTRGYTF
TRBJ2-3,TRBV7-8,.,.,TGTGCTTCTACAGGACCCCAAAGCACAGATACGCAGTATTTT,CASTGPQSTDTQYF
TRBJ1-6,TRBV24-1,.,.,TGTGCCACCAGTGATATTATGTTACCGGTCTATAATTCACCCCTCCACTTT,CATSDIMLPVYNSPLHF
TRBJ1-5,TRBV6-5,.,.,TGTGCCAGCAGCCAAGACAGATATCAGGGGCCCCAGCATTTT,CASSQDRYQGPQHF
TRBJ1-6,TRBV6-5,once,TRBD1,TGTGCCAGCAGCACCCGGGACAGGGTTTCACCCCTCCACTTT,CASSTRDRVSPLHF
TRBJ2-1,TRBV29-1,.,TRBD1,TGCAGCGCCCGACAGGGTGCTAAAAATGAGCAGTTCTTC,CSARQGAKNEQFF
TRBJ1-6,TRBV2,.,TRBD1,TGTGCCAGCAGTGAGAGACAGGGGGCTAATTCACCCCTCCACTTT,CASSERQGANSPLHF
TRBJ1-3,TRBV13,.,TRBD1,TGTGCCAGCAGTCGTGGGACAGGGTTTAACACCATATATTTT,CASSRGTGFNTIYF
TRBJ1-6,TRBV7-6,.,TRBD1,TGTGCCAGCAGCTTAAGGGACAGCTCCTTGTCCCCCCTCCACTTT,CASSLRDSSLSPLHF
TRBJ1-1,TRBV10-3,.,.,TGTGCCATCAAACAGGCAATACGGGGGACTGAAGCTTTCTTT,CAIKQAIRGTEAFF
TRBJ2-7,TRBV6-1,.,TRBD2,TGTGCCAGCAGCATCGGACTAGGGAACTACGAGCAGTACTTC,CASSIGLGNYEQYF
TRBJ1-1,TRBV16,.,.,TGTGCCAGCAGCAAAAAAACCGGGAACACTGAAGCTTTCTTT,CASSKKTGNTEAFF
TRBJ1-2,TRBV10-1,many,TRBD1,TGCGCCAGCAGTGAGCCCGGACAGGGGAAGAACTATGGCTACACCTTC,CASSEPGQGKNYGYTF
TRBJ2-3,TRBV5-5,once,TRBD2,TGTGCCAGCAGCCTACATGCTAGCGGGGGGGCTACAGATACGCAGTATTTT,CASSLHASGGATDTQYF
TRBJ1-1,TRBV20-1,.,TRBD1,TGCAGTGCTAGTAAGACAGGGGCGAGCACTGAAGCTTTCTTT,CSASKTGASTEAFF
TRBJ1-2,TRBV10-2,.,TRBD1,TGCGCCAGCAGGGAACAGGGGGCGGGCTCTGGCTACACCTTC,CASREQGAGSGYTF
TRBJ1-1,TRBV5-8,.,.,TGTGCCAGCAGCCGGGACACTGCGAACACTGAAGCTTTCTTT,CASSRDTANTEAFF
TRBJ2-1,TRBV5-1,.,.,TGCGCCAGCAGCTATTCAGGGGCCGATGAGCAGTTCTTC,CASSYSGADEQFF
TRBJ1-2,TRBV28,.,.,TGTGCCAGCGAGACCCCAGGGTTCTATGGCTACACCTTC,CASETPGFYGYTF
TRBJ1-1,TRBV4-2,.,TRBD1,TGTGCCAGCAGCCAAGTCCCGGGACAGGCTAGAGAGACTGAAGCTTTCTTT,CASSQVPGQARETEAFF
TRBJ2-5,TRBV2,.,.,TGTGCCAGCAGGATGTACCTCGGAGAGACCCAGTACTTC,CASRMYLGETQYF
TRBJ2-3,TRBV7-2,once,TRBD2,TGTGCCAGCAGCTTAGTTAGTCTAGCGGGGGGGCGAGTCACAGATACGCAGTATTTT,CASSLVSLAGGRVTDTQYF
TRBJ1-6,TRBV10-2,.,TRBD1,TGCGCCAGCAGAGATACGGGACAGGGGGGTGGTAATTCACCCCTCCACTTT,CASRDTGQGGGNSPLHF
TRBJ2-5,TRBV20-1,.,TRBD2,TGCAGTGCTAGTCGACTAGCGGGGGGGCGTGGGGAGACCCAGTACTTC,CSASRLAGGRGETQYF
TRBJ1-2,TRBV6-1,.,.,TGTGCCAGCAGTGAATGGGGCAACTATGGCTACACTTTC,CASSEWGNYGYTF
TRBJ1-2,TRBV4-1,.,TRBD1,TGCGCCAGCAGCCAAGGACCAGGGGGCCCTGGCTACACCTTC,CASSQGPGGPGYTF
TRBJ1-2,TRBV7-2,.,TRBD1,TGTGCCAGCAGCTTAAGTTTTGGGGGACAGGGGATCTATGGCTACACCTTC,CASSLSFGGQGIYGYTF
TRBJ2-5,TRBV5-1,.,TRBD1,TGCGCCAGCAGAAGGGGGCAACCCCAAGAGACCCAGTACTTC,CASRRGQPQETQYF
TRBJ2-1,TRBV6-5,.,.,TGTGCCAGCACCAGGGGCCCTCCCTACTACAATGAGCAGTTCTTC,CASTRGPPYYNEQFF
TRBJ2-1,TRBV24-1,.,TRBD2,TGTGCCACCAGTGACAGAAAGACTAGCGGGGTTAGAAATGAGCAGTTCTTC,CATSDRKTSGVRNEQFF
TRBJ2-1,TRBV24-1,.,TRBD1,TGTGCCACCAGTGATTTTTCCGGGACAGCCTACAATGAGCAGTTCTTC,CATSDFSGTAYNEQFF